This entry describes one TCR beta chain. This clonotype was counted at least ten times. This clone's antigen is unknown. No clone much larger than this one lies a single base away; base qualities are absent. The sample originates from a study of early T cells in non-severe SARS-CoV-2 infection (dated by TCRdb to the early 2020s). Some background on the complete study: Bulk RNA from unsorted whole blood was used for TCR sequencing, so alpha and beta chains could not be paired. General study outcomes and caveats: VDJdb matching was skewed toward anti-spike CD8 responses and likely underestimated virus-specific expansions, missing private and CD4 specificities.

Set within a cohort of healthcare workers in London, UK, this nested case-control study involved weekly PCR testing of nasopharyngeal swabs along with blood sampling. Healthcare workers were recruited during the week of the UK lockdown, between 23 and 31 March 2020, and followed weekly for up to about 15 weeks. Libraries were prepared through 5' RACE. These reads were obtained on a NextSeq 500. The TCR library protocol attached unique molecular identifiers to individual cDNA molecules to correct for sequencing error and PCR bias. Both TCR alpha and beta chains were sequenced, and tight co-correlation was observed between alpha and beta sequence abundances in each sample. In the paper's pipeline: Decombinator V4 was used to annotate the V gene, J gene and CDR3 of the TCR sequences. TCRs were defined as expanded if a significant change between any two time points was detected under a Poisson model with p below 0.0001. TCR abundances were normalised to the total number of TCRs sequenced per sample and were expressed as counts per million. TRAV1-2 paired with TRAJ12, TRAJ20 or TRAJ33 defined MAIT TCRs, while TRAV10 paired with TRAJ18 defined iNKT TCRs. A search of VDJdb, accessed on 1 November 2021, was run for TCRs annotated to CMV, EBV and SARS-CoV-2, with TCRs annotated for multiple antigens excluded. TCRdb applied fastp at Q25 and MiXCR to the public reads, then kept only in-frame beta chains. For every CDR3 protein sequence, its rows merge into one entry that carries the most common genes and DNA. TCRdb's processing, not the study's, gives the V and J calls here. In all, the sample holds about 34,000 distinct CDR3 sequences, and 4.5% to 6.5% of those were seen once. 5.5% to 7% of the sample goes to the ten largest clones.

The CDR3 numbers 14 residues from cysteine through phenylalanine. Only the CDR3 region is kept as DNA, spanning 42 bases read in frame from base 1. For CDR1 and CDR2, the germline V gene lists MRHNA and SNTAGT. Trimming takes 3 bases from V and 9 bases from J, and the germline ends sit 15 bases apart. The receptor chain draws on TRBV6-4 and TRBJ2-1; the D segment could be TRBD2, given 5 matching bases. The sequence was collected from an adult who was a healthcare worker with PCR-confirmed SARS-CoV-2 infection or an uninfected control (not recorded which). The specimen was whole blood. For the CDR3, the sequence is CASSEGADSVEQFF. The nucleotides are TGTGCCAGCAGTGAGGGAGCGGATTCTGTTGAGCAGTTCTTC.